This TCR beta chain was identified during a study of response to subunit inactivated influenza vaccine. The study, taken as a whole, reports: Few new T cells, the authors suggested, are recruited by each seasonal influenza vaccination.

The CDR3 is 16 residues long. V was pared by 5 bases and J by 8 bases, with 8 bases of the junction left unmatched. Details on this clonotype: Its matching antigen is unknown.

From the RT-PCR reads, TCRdb called clonotypes with MiXCR, one entry per CDR3 protein. The table lists 430,000 or so distinct CDR3 sequences, roughly 11% of them singletons. This TCR derives from a man aged 45-65 years who received an inactivated influenza vaccine. The chain employs TRBV12-3 or TRBV12-4 and TRBJ2-1; 14 bases are a match to TRBD2. The material sequenced was PBMCs from blood, taken roughly 47 days after vaccination. The CDR3: CASSLGTSGSGYEQFF. The CDR3 DNA reads TGTGCCAGCAGTCTCGGGACTAGCGGGAGTGGGTATGAGCAGTTCTTC.